A single sample is the source of the 6 T cell receptor beta chains below, sequenced in a study of T-cell reconstitution after alpha-beta-depleted transplantation in children. Researchers prepared the TCRbeta library using unique molecular identifiers, the study reports. One entry per CDR3 protein, called by TCRdb with MiXCR from the PCR reads. The sample lists about 640,000 distinct CDR3 sequences; roughly 17% were seen once. The sequences come from PBMCs from the stem cell graft donor, collected from the stem cell graft. Receptor source: a human donor who donated a stem cell graft to a child with acute myeloid leukemia.

This clonotype was counted only a few times. The genes are TRBV20-1 and TRBJ1-1, with D perhaps TRBD1 (6 bases). The CDR3 sequence is 14 residues long. CDR1 DFQATT and CDR2 SNEGSKA come from the germline V gene (reference sequence). V lost 0 bases and J 5 bases, leaving 13 bases between the germline ends. The CDR3 bases are TGCAGTGCTAGAGATTACGGGGGGGCAACTGAAGCTTTCTTT. The encoded protein is CSARDYGGATEAFF.

This sequence joins TRBV5-1 and TRBJ1-6, with 7 nucleotides matching TRBD1. CDR1 SGHRS and CDR2 YFSETQ come from the germline V gene. The trim removed 4 bases at V and 0 bases at J, leaving 7 bases unmatched. The CDR3 spans 17 residues. The CDR3 nucleotides read TGCGCCAGCAGCCCCGGACAGGAGAGCTCCTATAATTCACCCCTCCACTTT. This gives the protein CASSPGQESSYNSPLHF.

This sequence joins TRBV12-3 or TRBV12-4 and TRBJ2-2, with 7 bases lining up with TRBD1. J gave up 1 base and V 4 bases, and 6 bases lay outside the gene matches. This CDR3 is 16 amino acids long. DNA for the CDR3: TGTGCCAGCAGTTCCTCCGGGACAGAGAACACCGGGGAGCTGTTTTTT. Its protein product is CASSSSGTENTGELFF.

This clonotype was counted between two and nine times. The CDR3: CASSLLQRELFF. DNA of the CDR3: TGTGCCAGCAGCTTACTCCAACGGGAACTGTTTTTT. The chain combines TRBV7-2 with TRBJ1-4; D remains ambiguous. Per germline, CDR1 SGHTA and CDR2 FQGNSA. V was shortened by 2 bases and J by 12 bases, with 10 bases between the two germline ends. This CDR3 has 12 amino acids. Full variable domain (remainder filled in from reference TRBV7-2 and TRBJ1-4): GAGVSQSPSNKVTEKGKDVELRCDPISGHTALYWYRQSLGQGLEFLIYFQGNSAPDKSGLPSDRFSAERTGGSVSTLTIQRTQQEDSAVYLCASSLLQRELFFGSGTQLSVL.

The V gene is TRBV24-1, the J gene TRBJ2-3; D uncertain. The CDR3 extends over 13 amino acids. Trimming took off 3 bases at V and 4 bases at J, with 7 bases between the two ends. Germline CDR1 KGHDR, CDR2 SFDVKD. CDR3 residues: CATSDPIADTQYF. In nucleotides, the CDR3 is TGTGCCACCAGTGATCCAATTGCAGATACGCAGTATTTT.

V usage is TRBV15 and J usage is TRBJ1-5, with TRBD1 matching 7 bases. CDR3 size: 14 residues. The V gene's germline CDR1 is LNHNV and CDR2 YYDKDF (reference sequence). The ends lost 5 bases at V and 6 bases at J; junction bases unmatched: 7. Here the CDR3 DNA reads TGTGCCACCAGCCTGCAGGGGGAAACTCAGCCCCAGCATTTT. Amino acids: CATSLQGETQPQHF. The full variable domain, in which reference TRBV15 and TRBJ1-5 provide the parts outside the CDR3, is DAMVIQNPRYQVTQFGKPVTLSCSQTLNHNVMYWYQQKSSQAPKLLFHYYDKDFNNEADTPDNFQSRRPNTSFCFLDIRSPGLGDTAMYLCATSLQGETQPQHFGDGTRLSIL.